The entry that follows covers one T cell receptor beta chain sequence. Antigen: not known. The data were obtained in a study of cytomegalovirus exposure and HLA in healthy donors. This PCR relied on a set of 60 Vbeta primers and 13 Jbeta primers. The authors' processing: An analysis performed later counted 74 million or so unique TCR beta chains (roughly 10 million of them shared). Generated by immunoSEQ multiplex PCR, the TCRdb table keeps only in-frame clones and is missing some. V, J and clone size reflect that table, while D and trimming were determined from the DNA. The sample shows 35,000 to 45,000 clones, around 50% of them seen only once. Study results and limitations: Within a later analysis, the majority of CMV-associated TCR beta chains appeared HLA-restricted. Rare TCR sequences dominated, though some public TCRs recurred in many donors. In a later analysis, HLA-C alleles had the fewest associated TCRs, DRB1 alleles the most.

Between the trimmed V and J ends, which lost 6 bases and 0 bases, there was a span of 11 bases. The CDR3 sequence is 14 residues long. Germline CDR1 and CDR2: SGHNT and YYREEE (reference sequence). Sequences were obtained from PBMCs. This chain joins TRBV5-4 and TRBJ2-3; D is perhaps TRBD1 (5 bases). This sequence originates from a human donor in good health. The CDR3 DNA reads as TGTGCCAGCAACTTCGACAGCAGCACAGATACGCAGTATTTT. This codes for CASNFDSSTDTQYF. Supplemented by reference TRBV5-4 and TRBJ2-3, the full variable domain reads ETGVTQSPTHLIKTRGQQVTLRCSSQSGHNTVSWYQQALGQGPQFIFQYYREEENGRGNFPPRFSGLQFPNYSSELNVNALELDDSALYLCASNFDSSTDTQYFGPGTRLTVL.